The 16 T cell receptor beta chains below were found in one sample sequenced in a study of blood T cell repertoires in COVID-19. Clones were sequenced by immunoSEQ multiplex PCR, and TCRdb holds only the in-frame ones, with some missing. Among about 110,000 clones listed, about two thirds were seen once. Specimen: peripheral blood. The receptors stem from a human donor with acute or convalescent COVID-19. The donor label of this sample is uncertain.

The chain links TRBV11-2 to TRBJ2-5; 12 bases fit TRBD2. Germline CDR1 is SGHAT and CDR2 is FQNNGV. V shed 5 bases and J 2 bases; nucleotides not matched to a gene: 3. The CDR3 runs 15 residues. The CDR3 bases are TGTGCCAGCAGCAGTCTAGCGGGGGGGCAAGAGACCCAGTACTTC. It is translated as CASSSLAGGQETQYF.

The chain employs TRBV27 and TRBJ2-1; D ambiguous. Germline CDR1 and CDR2: MNHEY and SMNVEV (reference sequence). This CDR3 is built from 11 residues. Trimming shortened V by 8 bases and J by 9 bases, and 11 bases separated the two germline ends. The CDR3 loop reads CASASVSEQFF. CDR3 bases: TGTGCCAGCGCCTCCGTCAGTGAGCAGTTCTTC.

V usage is TRBV5-1 and J usage is TRBJ1-1; D unclear. The CDR3 is 14 residues long. The germline V gene encodes CDR1 SGHRS and CDR2 YFSETQ. Trimming cost V 0 bases and J 1 base, with 7 bases left between them. CDR3 loop: CASSLGLTNTEAFF. CDR3 sequence (DNA): TGCGCCAGCAGCTTGGGACTCACGAACACTGAAGCTTTCTTT.

In DNA, the CDR3 is TGTGCCAGCAGTGAACGAGTGACGGGGAACTATGGCTACACCTTC. Residues: CASSERVTGNYGYTF. This chain connects TRBV6-1 to TRBJ1-2, with D uncertain. The germline V and J ends were trimmed by 2 bases and 2 bases, with 12 bases remaining between them. Looked up from germline, CDR1 is MNHNS and CDR2 is SASEGT. The CDR3 totals 15 residues.

The CDR3 DNA follows: TGCGCCAGCAGTGAGATCGGAGGGCTGGGCGAGCAGTACGTC. Translation: CASSEIGGLGEQYV. V gene TRBV10-2 combines with J gene TRBJ2-7; D possibly corresponds to TRBD2 (6 bases). V gave up 2 bases and J gave up 6 bases, with 14 bases separating them. CDR3 length: 14 residues. Per germline, CDR1 WSHSY and CDR2 SAAADI.

The chain has TRBV11-2 and TRBJ1-2; D unresolved. Germline CDR1 is SGHAT and CDR2 is FQNNGV. The CDR3 spans 13 residues. V shed 0 bases and J shed 8 bases, with 10 bases lying between them. CDR3 sequence (DNA): TGTGCCAGCAGCTTAGATCGCCAACGGGGCTACACCTTC. Translated: CASSLDRQRGYTF.

This clone was picked up a small number of times. The chain has TRBV10-3 and TRBJ2-7; the D gene is possibly TRBD1 (5 bases). This CDR3 region has 14 residues. In germline, CDR1 is ENHRY, CDR2 SYGVKD. V was shortened by 2 bases and J by 2 bases, with 10 bases between the two germline ends. CDR3 sequence: CAISESGAAYEQYF. The CDR3 nucleotides read TGTGCCATCAGTGAGAGTGGGGCCGCCTACGAGCAGTACTTC.

The chain links TRBV24-1 to TRBJ1-2, with 8 bases aligning to TRBD1. Per germline, CDR1 KGHDR and CDR2 SFDVKD. V gave up 4 bases and J gave up 10 bases; unmatched junction bases: 7. The CDR3 consists of 13 residues. The CDR3: CATSDAWTGTYTF. CDR3 DNA: TGTGCCACCAGTGACGCCTGGACAGGGACCTACACCTTC.

This clone was seen a handful of times. The V gene is TRBV7-2, the J gene TRBJ1-1; no clear D gene. Germline CDR1 SGHTA, CDR2 FQGNSA. The CDR3 has 12 residues. V was pared by 0 bases and J by 8 bases, with 7 bases between. The DNA for the CDR3 is TGTGCCAGCAGCTTAGCGGTCAGGGAAGCTTTCTTT. Translating it yields CASSLAVREAFF.

CDR3 loop: CATSDFNRGSSGANVLTF. The CDR3 DNA sequence: TGTGCCACCAGTGATTTCAACAGGGGAAGCTCTGGGGCCAACGTCCTGACTTTC. This chain uses TRBV24-1 with TRBJ2-6, with 7 bases matching TRBD1. The V and J ends lost 1 base and 0 bases, in that order; junction bases with no gene match: 5. The CDR3 is 18 amino acids. Germline lookup yields CDR1 KGHDR and CDR2 SFDVKD.

The chain employs TRBV2 and TRBJ2-1; maybe TRBD2 (5 bases). V gave up 8 bases and J gave up 12 bases, with 14 bases separating them. The CDR3 extends over 11 amino acids. CDR1 is SNHLY, CDR2 FYNNEI, per germline. The CDR3 spells CASFGRGRQFF. The CDR3 DNA reads as TGTGCCAGCTTTGGTCGAGGGAGGCAGTTCTTC.

This CDR3 is CSVTVGQSTEAFF. CDR3 DNA sequence: TGCAGCGTGACGGTCGGACAAAGCACTGAAGCTTTCTTT. This chain uses TRBV29-1 with TRBJ1-1, with a weak D call TRBD1 (5 bases). Trimming removed 6 bases from V and 4 bases from J, with 15 bases in between. Per the germline V gene, CDR1 is SQVTM and CDR2 is ANQGSEA. The CDR3 totals 13 residues.

CDR3 sequence (DNA): TGTGCCAGTAGTAGGAGCGGGGGGGCCACCGGGGAGCTGTTTTTT. It translates to CASSRSGGATGELFF. The chain recombines TRBV19 with TRBJ2-2; 10 bases line up with TRBD2. V was pared by 4 bases and J by 4 bases, with 3 bases of the junction left unmatched. This CDR3 contains 15 residues. Germline-derived CDR1 and CDR2 are LNHDA and SQIVND (reference sequence).

The V call is TRBV4-1, the J call TRBJ1-5; D is unclear. V was trimmed by 4 bases and J by 3 bases, leaving 19 bases between them. CDR1 is MGHRA and CDR2 is YSYEKL in the germline V gene. This CDR3 has 17 residues. This CDR3 reads CASSPRLAAAPNQPQHF. The CDR3 nucleotides read TGCGCCAGCAGCCCTAGGTTGGCCGCTGCCCCCAATCAGCCCCAGCATTTT.

The chain is built from TRBV2 and TRBJ1-5, with 8 bases lining up with TRBD1. CDR3 length: 14 amino acids. V was clipped by 3 bases and J by 4 bases; unmatched bases: 2. Looked up from germline, CDR1 is SNHLY and CDR2 is FYNNEI. The CDR3 bases are TGTGCCAGCAGTGAGCAGGGGGCAAATCAGCCCCAGCATTTT. Protein: CASSEQGANQPQHF. The whole variable domain, filled in from reference TRBV2 and TRBJ1-5, reads EPEVTQTPSHQVTQMGQEVILRCVPISNHLYFYWYRQILGQKVEFLVSFYNNEISEKSEIFDDQFSVERPDGSNFTLKIRSTKLEDSAMYFCASSEQGANQPQHFGDGTRLSIL.

The chain combines TRBV30 with TRBJ1-3; D gene unclear. Trimming removed 4 bases from V and 0 bases from J, with 7 bases in between. This CDR3 is built from 13 residues. The germline V gene has CDR1 GTSNPN and CDR2 SVGIG (reference sequence). Written as DNA, the CDR3 is TGTGCCTGGACGGGTAACTCTGGAAACACCATATATTTT. Encoded protein: CAWTGNSGNTIYF. The full variable domain, completed using reference TRBV30 and TRBJ1-3, is SQTIHQWPATLVQPVGSPLSLECTVEGTSNPNLYWYRQAAGRGLQLLFYSVGIGQISSEVPQNLSASRPQDRQFILSSKKLLLSDSGFYLCAWTGNSGNTIYFGEGSWLTVV.